The clone carrying this T cell receptor beta chain came up many times. No antigen is known for it. Quantitative 5'-RACE was performed with molecular barcodes, and it yielded the TCR beta libraries. TCRdb re-derived calls from the 5' RACE reads in MiXCR, one entry per CDR3 protein. The table records around 99,000 distinct CDR3 sequences, about 9% of them present only once. The sample originates from a study of CD8 T cells in ankylosing spondylitis. Study-wide results and limits: Typical of ankylosing spondylitis blood, it appeared, was a TCR beta motif of 7 or 8 highly homologous variants. Both synovial fluid and blood in reactive arthritis had previously been reported to carry some motif variants.

The CDR3 is 13 amino acids. The V and J ends lost 5 bases and 9 bases respectively, with 15 bases between them. The germline V gene encodes CDR1 PRHDT and CDR2 FYEKMQ (reference sequence). The clonotype was recovered from a male donor with ankylosing spondylitis or in good health (not recorded which). The chain employs TRBV13 and TRBJ2-3; D perhaps matches TRBD2 (6 bases). Sequencing was carried out using blood, either unsorted or a sorted T cell fraction (not recorded which). The CDR3 region has the DNA TGTGCCAGCAGCCCCCCGGCGGGGTACACGCAGTATTTT. It yields the protein CASSPPAGYTQYF.